This is a list of T cell receptor beta chains from one sample in a study of spatial heterogeneity in lung cancer. Each CDR3 protein gets one entry after TCRdb re-called the 5' RACE reads with MiXCR. The sample yields about 15,000 distinct CDR3 sequences, 10% to 11% seen once. This sample comprised PBMCs, obtained at surgery. These receptors were collected from a female donor with early-stage non-small cell lung cancer. Both conserved end residues are part of each CDR3. D genes are given only for firm matches. Clone size appears in some rows only: once, few, many, or a class for an expanded clone.

d_gene,j_gene,v_gene,abundance,CDR3aa,CDR3nt
NA,TRBJ1-2,TRBV30,NA,CAWSVAPGLGYGYTF,TGTGCCTGGAGTGTAGCCCCGGGACTCGGCTATGGCTACACCTTC
NA,TRBJ1-1,TRBV12-5,many,CASSLGLTLRGEAFF,TGTGCTAGCAGTCTAGGTCTTACCCTACGCGGTGAAGCTTTCTTT
TRBD2,TRBJ2-5,TRBV20-1,medium-sized,CSACLGGGDVETQYF,TGCAGTGCTTGCTTGGGCGGGGGGGACGTAGAGACCCAGTACTTC
NA,TRBJ2-1,TRBV7-3,NA,CASSLSSYNEQFF,TGTGCCAGCAGCTTAAGCTCCTACAATGAGCAGTTCTTC
NA,TRBJ2-6,TRBV7-3,many,CASSFSPGVGANVLTF,TGTGCCAGCAGCTTTAGTCCCGGGGTCGGGGCCAACGTCCTGACTTTC
NA,TRBJ2-1,TRBV7-9,many,CASSPPPRYSNEQFF,TGTGCCAGCAGCCCGCCCCCGAGATACTCCAATGAGCAGTTCTTC
NA,TRBJ2-5,TRBV28,NA,CASSLSGGEETQYF,TGTGCCAGCAGTTTATCCGGGGGTGAAGAGACCCAGTACTTC
NA,TRBJ2-6,TRBV29-1,once,CSVEGAGGANVLTF,TGCAGCGTTGAGGGGGCGGGTGGGGCCAACGTCCTGACTTTC
TRBD2,TRBJ2-3,TRBV6-4,medium-sized,CASSDAAGGSTDTQYF,TGTGCCAGCAGTGACGCGGCGGGGGGTAGCACAGATACGCAGTATTTT
TRBD2,TRBJ2-5,TRBV5-1,many,CASSRGGETQYF,TGCGCCAGCAGCCGGGGGGGCGAGACCCAGTACTTC
NA,TRBJ1-1,TRBV12-3/TRBV12-4,many,CASSPRMNTEAFF,TGTGCCAGCAGCCCCCGCATGAACACTGAAGCTTTCTTT
NA,TRBJ2-7,TRBV27,NA,CASSLTGILSEQYF,TGTGCCAGCAGTTTAACGGGGATTTTGAGCGAGCAGTACTTC
NA,TRBJ2-3,TRBV7-2,many,CASSFGDSTDTQYF,TGTGCCAGCAGCTTTGGGGACAGCACAGATACGCAGTATTTT
NA,TRBJ1-2,TRBV27,NA,CASSPEVFNYGYTF,TGTGCCAGCAGCCCAGAGGTTTTTAACTATGGCTACACCTTC
TRBD2,TRBJ2-3,TRBV12-5,few,CASGTGGGDTQYF,TGTGCTAGTGGCACGGGGGGAGGAGATACGCAGTATTTT
NA,TRBJ2-2,TRBV6-6,many,CASSYSGYTGELFF,TGTGCCAGCAGTTACTCGGGGTACACCGGGGAGCTGTTTTTT
NA,TRBJ1-4,TRBV5-1,few,CASSLTGSSQTNEKLFF,TGCGCCAGCAGCTTGACAGGATCAAGCCAAACTAATGAAAAACTGTTTTTT
NA,TRBJ2-7,TRBV29-1,many,CSVSKQGEQYF,TGCAGCGTCTCTAAACAAGGCGAGCAGTACTTC
TRBD2,TRBJ2-3,TRBV5-1,medium-sized,CASSLEAGGRSDTQYF,TGCGCCAGCAGCTTGGAAGCGGGGGGCCGGTCAGATACGCAGTATTTT
NA,TRBJ2-7,TRBV19,few,CASSSVAEQYF,TGTGCCAGTAGTTCGGTTGCCGAGCAGTACTTC
NA,TRBJ2-5,TRBV9,many,CASSLLVGRQETQYF,TGTGCCAGCAGCCTCCTGGTTGGCAGGCAAGAGACCCAGTACTTC
NA,TRBJ2-6,TRBV20-1,NA,CSARLRGSGANVLTF,TGCAGTGCTAGGCTTAGGGGGTCCGGGGCCAACGTCCTGACTTTC
NA,TRBJ1-1,TRBV20-1,NA,CSAEREGNTEAFF,TGCAGTGCCGAGAGGGAGGGGAACACTGAAGCTTTCTTT
NA,TRBJ2-1,TRBV5-1,NA,CASSLDASVWYNEQFF,TGCGCCAGCAGCTTGGACGCTAGCGTCTGGTACAATGAGCAGTTCTTC
TRBD1,TRBJ2-1,TRBV7-8,NA,CASSSRPGQVLHNEQFF,TGTGCCAGCAGCTCCAGACCGGGACAGGTATTACACAATGAGCAGTTCTTC
NA,TRBJ1-5,TRBV20-1,many,CSGGGPLNQPQHF,TGCAGTGGCGGGGGGCCCTTAAATCAGCCCCAGCATTTT
NA,TRBJ2-3,TRBV6-4,NA,CASSETVTDTQYF,TGTGCCAGCAGCGAGACGGTCACAGATACGCAGTATTTT
TRBD1,TRBJ2-3,TRBV20-1,NA,CSARDTGESDTQYF,TGCAGTGCTAGAGATACAGGGGAGTCCGATACGCAGTATTTT
TRBD1,TRBJ2-3,TRBV7-2,medium-sized,CASSLVGQGGTDTQYF,TGTGCCAGCAGCTTAGTGGGACAGGGAGGAACAGATACGCAGTATTTT
TRBD1,TRBJ2-5,TRBV14,many,CASSQDYRTGGTETQYF,TGTGCCAGCAGCCAAGATTACCGGACAGGGGGTACCGAGACCCAGTACTTC
TRBD1,TRBJ1-2,TRBV29-1,medium-sized,CSVTDRVGSGYTF,TGCAGCGTTACCGACAGGGTTGGATCTGGCTACACCTTC
NA,TRBJ2-5,TRBV30,few,CAWSGGDMTQYF,TGTGCCTGGAGTGGAGGGGATATGACCCAGTACTTC
TRBD1,TRBJ2-7,TRBV18,many,CASSTRTGVSYEQYF,TGTGCCAGCTCAACGAGGACAGGGGTCTCCTACGAGCAGTACTTC
TRBD2,TRBJ2-7,TRBV5-5,few,CASSPPRGVEQYF,TGTGCCAGCAGCCCCCCCCGGGGGGTCGAGCAGTACTTC
NA,TRBJ1-5,TRBV12-3/TRBV12-4,medium-sized,CASSLRQGNQPQHF,TGTGCCAGCAGTCTACGACAGGGCAATCAGCCCCAGCATTTT
NA,TRBJ2-2,TRBV28,few,CASKKFGLGGTGELFF,TGTGCCAGCAAAAAATTTGGTCTTGGAGGGACCGGGGAGCTGTTTTTT
NA,TRBJ1-1,TRBV9,many,CASSARREGGGTEAFF,TGTGCCAGCAGCGCCAGGAGGGAAGGGGGAGGGACTGAAGCTTTCTTT
NA,TRBJ1-2,TRBV29-1,NA,CSVEDLQGVYYGYTF,TGCAGCGTTGAAGATCTGCAGGGCGTTTACTATGGCTACACCTTC
TRBD2,TRBJ2-5,TRBV25-1,many,CASSEWGGRETQYF,TGTGCCAGCAGTGAATGGGGGGGAAGGGAGACCCAGTACTTC
NA,TRBJ2-7,TRBV28,NA,CASRERYEQYF,TGTGCCAGCAGGGAACGCTACGAGCAGTACTTC
NA,TRBJ2-7,TRBV19,many,CASNQQGPPYEQYF,TGTGCCAGTAACCAACAGGGCCCCCCCTACGAGCAGTACTTC
NA,TRBJ1-1,TRBV28,many,CASSLGGAVNTEAFF,TGTGCCAGCAGTTTGGGAGGGGCAGTGAACACTGAAGCTTTCTTT
TRBD1,TRBJ2-3,TRBV5-6,many,CASSLEPGGTDTQYF,TGTGCCAGCAGCTTGGAACCAGGGGGCACCGATACGCAGTATTTT
NA,TRBJ1-6,TRBV6-6,many,CASSLGQIRENSPLHF,TGTGCCAGCAGCCTTGGACAGATTCGGGAGAATTCACCCCTCCACTTT
NA,TRBJ2-5,TRBV12-3/TRBV12-4,many,CASSLAAGATGETQYF,TGTGCCAGCAGTTTAGCGGCGGGGGCGACTGGAGAGACCCAGTACTTC
TRBD2,TRBJ2-5,TRBV7-9,few,CASSKLAGAETQYF,TGTGCCAGCAGCAAACTAGCGGGGGCTGAGACCCAGTACTTC
TRBD2,TRBJ2-3,TRBV20-1,many,CSATGLENTDTQYF,TGCAGTGCTACGGGACTAGAGAACACAGATACGCAGTATTTT
NA,TRBJ2-3,TRBV3-1,NA,CASSPHKGGTQYF,TGTGCCAGCAGCCCGCACAAGGGGGGTACGCAGTATTTT
NA,TRBJ2-7,TRBV5-1,few,CASMPAGGGLSYEQYF,TGCGCCAGCATGCCCGCTGGCGGGGGCCTCTCCTACGAGCAGTACTTC
NA,TRBJ2-5,TRBV3-1,NA,CASSGGPAKETQYF,TGTGCCAGCAGCGGCGGGCCTGCAAAGGAGACCCAGTACTTC
NA,TRBJ1-6,TRBV7-9,many,CASVSLGGGGRSPLHF,TGTGCCAGCGTATCGTTAGGAGGGGGTGGCAGATCACCCCTCCACTTT
NA,TRBJ2-7,TRBV11-2,many,CASSSARGAGRSEQYF,TGTGCCAGCAGCTCAGCCCGGGGTGCCGGCCGGAGCGAGCAGTACTTC
NA,TRBJ2-3,TRBV3-1,many,CASSQEVGMANTQYF,TGTGCCAGCAGCCAAGAGGTGGGCATGGCAAATACGCAGTATTTT
NA,TRBJ2-6,TRBV3-1,few,CASSPAEANVLTF,TGTGCCAGCAGTCCGGCCGAGGCCAACGTCCTGACTTTC
TRBD1,TRBJ1-1,TRBV6-5,many,CASSPWTGKHSTEAFF,TGTGCCAGCAGTCCCTGGACAGGGAAACATAGCACTGAAGCTTTCTTT
NA,TRBJ1-6,TRBV6-1,many,CASSEPAGGAGSLHF,TGTGCCAGCAGTGAACCCGCGGGGGGAGCAGGATCCCTCCACTTT